One T cell receptor (beta chain) is described in this entry. These data are taken from a study of cytomegalovirus exposure and HLA in healthy donors. Primers included in the PCR were 60 Vbeta and 13 Jbeta primers. Clones were read by immunoSEQ multiplex PCR, and TCRdb kept only the in-frame ones, dropping some. Counted here are 150,000 to 200,000 clones, approximately 80% occurring once; the ten biggest clones make up 14%. The CDR3 length is 20 residues. Germline CDR1 and CDR2: MGHRA and YSYEKL. The V end was cut by 1 base, the J end by 4 bases, with 23 bases between. The chain couples TRBV4-1 to TRBJ2-6, with D perhaps matching TRBD1 (6 bases). This TCR came from a woman aged 40 to 49 in good health and CMV-seronegative. Material: PBMCs. CDR3 protein: CASSQVGRGPETPGANVLTF. The CDR3 bases are TGCGCCAGCAGCCAAGTGGGCAGGGGACCCGAGACTCCCGGGGCCAACGTCCTGACTTTC.